These 31 T cell receptor beta chains came from one sample sequenced in a study of blood T cell repertoires in COVID-19. The method was immunoSEQ multiplex PCR; TCRdb's version includes in-frame clones alone and lacks a portion of them. Of more than 250,000 clones detected, about 87% appear once; the ten largest clones hold 8.6%. Source material: peripheral blood. Receptor source: a human donor in a cohort sampled during active COVID-19.

The genes are TRBV4-1 and TRBJ1-3; D unresolved. The germline V gene encodes CDR1 MGHRA and CDR2 YSYEKL. CDR3 length: 14 amino acids. V lost 2 bases to trimming and J lost 7 bases, with 12 bases between them. CDR3 coding DNA: TGCGCCAGCAGCCAATGGGCGGCTAGCAACACCATATATTTT. Translation: CASSQWAASNTIYF.

A single count supports this clone. CDR3 sequence reads: CASRYIYGTDTQYF. The CDR3 DNA is TGTGCCAGCAGATACATATACGGCACAGATACGCAGTATTTT. The chain employs TRBV2 and TRBJ2-3; no firm D call. V was cut by 6 bases and J by 1 base, with 11 bases left in between. This CDR3 comprises 14 residues. The germline gives CDR1 SNHLY, CDR2 FYNNEI.

This chain uses TRBV2 with TRBJ1-4; D is possibly TRBD1 (6 bases). This CDR3 has 14 amino acids. V was shortened by 6 bases and J by 4 bases, with 12 bases between the two germline ends. Per germline, CDR1 SNHLY and CDR2 FYNNEI. CDR3 in amino acids: CASSLDRGNEKLFF. CDR3 in DNA: TGTGCCAGCAGCCTGGACAGAGGTAATGAAAAACTGTTTTTT.

A word on this clone: Other DNA sequences of this sample code for an identical CDR3. The J gene is TRBJ2-7, the V gene TRBV18, with D maybe TRBD2 (5 bases). The CDR3 contains 15 residues. Trimming stripped 1 base from V and 2 bases from J, with 12 bases between. CDR1 and CDR2 (germline): KGHSH, LQKENI. The CDR3 protein is CASSPRSGSPYEQYF. For the CDR3, the DNA is TGTGCCAGCTCACCACGGAGCGGAAGCCCCTACGAGCAGTACTTC.

V is TRBV6-5 and J is TRBJ2-7; unclear D gene. Germline V gives CDR1 MNHEY, CDR2 SVGAGI. V gave up 6 bases and J gave up 3 bases, with 9 bases separating them. The CDR3 is 12 residues long. The CDR3 bases are TGTGCCAGCAGCGCGGCACACTACGAGCAGTACTTC. This codes for CASSAAHYEQYF.

The rearrangement joins TRBV20-1 to TRBJ2-1; a possible D gene is TRBD2 (5 bases). The CDR3 extends over 14 amino acids. The ends were cut back, 3 bases at V and 8 bases at J, with 17 bases in the middle. CDR1 DFQATT and CDR2 SNEGSKA come from the germline V gene (reference sequence). CDR3 coding DNA: TGCAGTGCTAGTCGCGGGTCGAGTCGCGATGAGCAGTTCTTC. The encoded protein is CSASRGSSRDEQFF.

The chain is built from TRBV5-1 and TRBJ2-2; tentative D call: TRBD2 (6 bases). Trimming took 7 bases from V and 1 from J, leaving 11 bases between them. This CDR3 is built from 14 residues. Per germline, CDR1 SGHRS and CDR2 YFSETQ. CDR3 sequence (DNA): TGCGCCAGCGGCGGGGCCGGGAACACCGGGGAGCTGTTTTTT. Its protein is CASGGAGNTGELFF.

The gene calls are TRBV18 and TRBJ1-1, with no clear D. Germline V gene sequence: CDR1 KGHSH, CDR2 LQKENI. This CDR3 is built from 15 residues. The V end lost 6 bases, the J end lost 8 bases, and 22 bases lay between the germline ends. The CDR3 DNA follows: TGTGCCAGCTCCGTCGAGGTGAGGGCGAGGACGGAAGCTTTCTTT. It yields the protein CASSVEVRARTEAFF. The whole variable domain, filled in from reference TRBV18 and TRBJ1-1, reads NAGVMQNPRHLVRRRGQEARLRCSPMKGHSHVYWYRQLPEEGLKFMVYLQKENIIDESGMPKERFSAEFPKEGPSILRIQQVVRGDSAAYFCASSVEVRARTEAFFGQGTRLTVV.

The chain couples TRBV5-6 to TRBJ2-5; 15 bases line up with TRBD2. V dropped 4 bases and J dropped 4; count of bases not matched to a gene: 11. CDR1 and CDR2 (germline): SGHDT, YYEEEE. The CDR3 is made up of 18 amino acids. CDR3 residues: CASSQGLAGGFSRETQYF. Here the CDR3 DNA reads TGTGCCAGCAGCCAGGGACTAGCGGGGGGATTTTCTAGAGAGACCCAGTACTTC.

V is TRBV6-5 and J is TRBJ1-5; the D gene is possibly TRBD1 (5 bases). The ends were cut back, 6 bases at V and 2 bases at J, with 14 bases in the middle. Germline CDR1 MNHEY, CDR2 SVGAGI. The CDR3 sequence is 15 residues long. CDR3 loop: CASSRWQGRNQPQHF. CDR3 bases: TGTGCCAGCAGCCGCTGGCAGGGTCGCAATCAGCCCCAGCATTTT.

The rearrangement joins TRBV5-4 to TRBJ2-5; TRBD2 agrees at 8 bases. Unmatched junction bases numbered 4, after V lost 1 base and J lost 5 bases. There are 14 residues in the CDR3. The germline V gene encodes CDR1 SGHNT and CDR2 YYREEE (reference sequence). The CDR3 bases are TGTGCCAGCAGCTTGCCCGGGGGGGCCGAGACCCAGTACTTC. Its translation is CASSLPGGAETQYF.

The J gene is TRBJ2-7, the V gene TRBV30; TRBD1 aligns across 9 bases. The CDR3 contains 16 residues. V dropped 1 base and J dropped 7; count of bases not matched to a gene: 14. Germline assignment: CDR1 GTSNPN and CDR2 SVGIG (reference sequence). The CDR3 sequence: CAWSGKDRGTLWEQYF. The CDR3 coding sequence is TGTGCCTGGAGTGGGAAGGACAGGGGAACGTTGTGGGAGCAGTACTTC.

The gene calls are TRBV5-1 and TRBJ1-4; 7 bases fit TRBD1. CDR3 length: 14 residues. The V gene's germline CDR1 is SGHRS and CDR2 YFSETQ. J gave up 5 bases and V 4 bases, and 5 bases lay outside the gene matches. The DNA of the CDR3 is TGCGCCAGCAGCCCCGGGACAGCGAATGAAAAACTGTTTTTT. Translating it yields CASSPGTANEKLFF.

In this sample, this clone turned up once. V is TRBV2 and J is TRBJ2-3, with 12 nucleotides matching TRBD2. Germline assignment: CDR1 SNHLY and CDR2 FYNNEI. The CDR3 length is 16 residues. With V trimmed by 7 bases and J by 3 bases, 8 bases remained unmatched. The CDR3 DNA reads TGTGCCAGCACAACTAGCGGGGGGTTGCAAACAGATACGCAGTATTTT. Translating gives CASTTSGGLQTDTQYF.

The chain recombines TRBV5-4 with TRBJ2-2, with 10 bases that match TRBD1. V was pared by 8 bases and J by 0 bases, with 4 bases of the junction left unmatched. This CDR3 comprises 15 residues. Germline V gene sequence: CDR1 SGHNT, CDR2 YYREEE (reference sequence). This CDR3 is CARDRGPANTGELFF. The DNA of the CDR3 is TGTGCCAGAGACAGGGGGCCCGCGAACACCGGGGAGCTGTTTTTT.

This sequence joins TRBV29-1 and TRBJ2-1; 10 bases match TRBD2. Germline CDR1 reads SQVTM; CDR2 reads ANQGSEA. The CDR3 contains 16 residues. Trimming at V came to 1 base and at J to 4 bases, leaving 7 bases not matched to a gene. The CDR3 region is CSVEGSTSGAYNEQFF. CDR3 in DNA: TGCAGCGTTGAAGGGTCCACTAGCGGGGCTTACAATGAGCAGTTCTTC.

The chain carries TRBV28 and TRBJ1-5, with 7 positions matching TRBD1. V shed 7 bases, J shed 10 bases, and the junction held 10 bases outside the gene matches. The CDR3 loop spans 13 amino acids. Germline CDR1 and CDR2: MDHEN and SYDVKM. The CDR3 loop reads CASIRDRDRPQHF. In DNA form, the CDR3 reads TGTGCCAGCATCCGAGACAGGGACCGTCCCCAGCATTTT.

CDR3 sequence (DNA): TGTGCCAGCGGAACAGGGGGATCCTATGGCTACACCTTC. It translates to CASGTGGSYGYTF. J is TRBJ1-2 and V is TRBV7-9; 8 nucleotides align to TRBD1. This CDR3 spans 13 amino acids. Germline assignment: CDR1 SEHNR and CDR2 FQNEAQ (reference sequence). With 8 bases clipped from V and 4 bases from J, the junction kept 6 bases outside the gene matches.

V and J are TRBV4-1 and TRBJ2-7; 11 bases match TRBD1. The CDR3 is 15 amino acids. CDR1 is MGHRA and CDR2 is YSYEKL in the germline V gene. V gave up 1 base and J gave up 4 bases; unmatched junction bases: 3. CDR3 coding DNA: TGCGCCAGCAGCCAAGGGGGGACAGGGGGGTACGAGCAGTACTTC. Its translation: CASSQGGTGGYEQYF.

This clone was detected once. The V gene is TRBV5-4, the J gene TRBJ2-1; a weak D match, TRBD2 (6 bases). Germline CDR1 is SGHNT and CDR2 is YYREEE (reference sequence). The CDR3 extends over 15 amino acids. V shed 3 bases and J shed 1 base, with 11 bases lying between them. The CDR3 coding sequence is TGTGCCAGCAGCTCGCGCGGGGCTTCCTACAATGAGCAGTTCTTC. Translating it yields CASSSRGASYNEQFF.

The chain has TRBV4-3 and TRBJ2-3; D remains unclear. CDR1 and CDR2 (germline): LGHNA, YSLEER. The ends were cut back, 0 bases at V and 0 bases at J, with 4 bases in the middle. This CDR3 is 14 amino acids long. The CDR3 spells CASSQDSSTDTQYF. The CDR3 region has the DNA TGCGCCAGCAGCCAAGATTCTAGCACAGATACGCAGTATTTT.

V and J are TRBV11-2 and TRBJ1-4, with D maybe TRBD1 (6 bases). The CDR3 has 17 amino acids. V lost 2 bases to trimming and J lost 6 bases, with 19 bases between them. CDR1 and CDR2 from the germline V gene are SGHAT and FQNNGV. Here the CDR3 DNA reads TGTGCCAGCAGCTTAAAGGGCAGGGGTGACATGTATGAAAAACTGTTTTTT. This translates into CASSLKGRGDMYEKLFF.

The CDR3 reads CASSVGAGYLNTGELFF. The CDR3 DNA reads TGCGCCAGCAGCGTAGGAGCGGGGTACTTGAACACCGGGGAGCTGTTTTTT. The rearrangement uses TRBV5-1 and TRBJ2-2; 7 positions match TRBD2. The germline CDR1 and CDR2 sequences are SGHRS and YFSETQ. The CDR3 is made up of 17 amino acids. Trimming at V came to 4 bases and at J to 1 base, leaving 10 bases not matched to a gene.

This clone has just one count. The rearrangement uses TRBV5-1 and TRBJ2-1; 7 bases fit TRBD2. CDR1 is SGHRS, CDR2 YFSETQ, per germline. The CDR3 spans 14 residues. V lost 4 bases, J lost 8 bases, and 9 bases stayed unmatched. In nucleotides, the CDR3 is TGCGCCAGCAGCGGCGGACTAGTTAGGCATGAGCAGTTCTTC. Translated, it gives CASSGGLVRHEQFF.

The chain joins TRBV5-1 to TRBJ1-3; D remains unclear. The CDR3 consists of 17 residues. The ends were cut back, 0 bases at V and 0 bases at J, with 13 bases in the middle. CDR1 and CDR2 (germline): SGHRS, YFSETQ. The CDR3 sequence: CASSLGPGSSSGNTIYF. The CDR3, as DNA: TGCGCCAGCAGCTTGGGGCCCGGGTCCAGCTCTGGAAACACCATATATTTT.

The gene calls are TRBV6-2 or TRBV6-3 and TRBJ1-2, with a possible D match to TRBD1 (6 bases). This CDR3 has 13 amino acids. From germline, CDR1 is MNHEY and CDR2 SVGEGT. The germline V and J ends were trimmed by 4 bases and 5 bases, with 11 bases remaining between them. CDR3 protein: CASSSLQGYGYTF. CDR3 DNA: TGTGCCAGCAGTTCTCTCCAGGGGTATGGCTACACCTTC.

The V and J genes are TRBV23-1 and TRBJ1-1; D remains ambiguous. TRBV23-1 is classed as an ORF, of uncertain function. V lost 7 bases, J lost 1 base, and 16 bases lay in between. This CDR3 comprises 15 residues. CDR3 bases: TGCGCCAGCATGCGGGCCCACACAGCGAACACTGAAGCTTTCTTT. The encoded protein is CASMRAHTANTEAFF.

The gene calls are TRBV11-2 and TRBJ2-7; 7 positions agree with TRBD2. V shed 1 base, J shed 3 bases, and the junction held 3 bases outside the gene matches. This CDR3 is 14 amino acids long. CDR1 and CDR2 from the germline V gene are SGHAT and FQNNGV. The CDR3 reads CASSLAASGYEQYF. CDR3 in DNA: TGTGCCAGCAGCTTAGCCGCTAGCGGCTACGAGCAGTACTTC.

The chain uses TRBV11-3 and TRBJ2-1; 15 nucleotides match TRBD2. Trimming removed 1 base from V and 7 bases from J; junction bases left unmatched: 2. CDR3 length equals 16 residues. Germline V lookup: CDR1 SGHNT, CDR2 YENEEA. The CDR3 region is CASSLVGLAGGNEQFF. The CDR3 DNA sequence: TGTGCCAGCAGCTTAGTTGGACTAGCGGGAGGGAATGAGCAGTTCTTC.

This clone was counted only a few times. The chain uses TRBV18 and TRBJ1-4, with TRBD1 matching 10 bases. This CDR3 is built from 15 residues. Germline values: CDR1 KGHSH, CDR2 LQKENI. With 3 bases clipped from V and 6 bases from J, the junction kept 4 bases outside the gene matches. CDR3 loop: CASSPRQGADEKLFF. Written as DNA, the CDR3 is TGTGCCAGCTCACCCCGACAGGGGGCTGATGAAAAACTGTTTTTT.

As DNA, the CDR3 is TGTGCCAGCAGGGCCCAGGGGGCCTGGAACACTGAAGCTTTCTTT. Protein product: CASRAQGAWNTEAFF. The chain employs TRBV6-5 and TRBJ1-1, with 8 bases lining up with TRBD1. The ends lost 6 bases at V and 1 base at J; junction bases unmatched: 7. The CDR3 runs 15 residues. CDR1 is MNHEY, CDR2 SVGAGI, per germline.